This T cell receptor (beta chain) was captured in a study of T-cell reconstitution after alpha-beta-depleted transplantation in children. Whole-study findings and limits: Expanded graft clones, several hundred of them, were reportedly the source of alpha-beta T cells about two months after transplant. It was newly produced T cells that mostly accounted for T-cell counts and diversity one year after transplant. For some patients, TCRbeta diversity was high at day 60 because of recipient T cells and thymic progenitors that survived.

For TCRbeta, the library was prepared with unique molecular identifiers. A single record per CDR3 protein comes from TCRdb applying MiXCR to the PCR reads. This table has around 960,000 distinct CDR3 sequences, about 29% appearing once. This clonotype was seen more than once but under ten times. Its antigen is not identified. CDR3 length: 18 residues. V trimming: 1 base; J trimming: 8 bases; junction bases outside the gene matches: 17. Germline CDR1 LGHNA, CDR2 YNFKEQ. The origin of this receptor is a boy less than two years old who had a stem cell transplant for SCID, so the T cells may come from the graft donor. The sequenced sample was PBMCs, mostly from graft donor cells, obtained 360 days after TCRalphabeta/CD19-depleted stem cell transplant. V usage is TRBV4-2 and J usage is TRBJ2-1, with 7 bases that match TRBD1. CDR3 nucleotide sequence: TGTGCCAGCAGCCAAGGCTCCCGACAGGGCTTACGGGTCGATGAGCAGTTCTTC. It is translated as CASSQGSRQGLRVDEQFF.